These 31 T cell receptor beta chains share one sample of origin, sequenced in a study of Ad26.COV2.S vaccination and SARS-CoV-2 variants. Treatment here: around 19 received Ad26.COV2.S at low or high dose, single or two shots; about 5 received placebo; per-sample allocation not given. Sampling was performed 63 days after the first vaccine or placebo injection. The data were produced by immunoSEQ multiplex PCR, yet TCRdb's version contains in-frame clones alone and is incomplete. The sample holds approximately 480,000 clones; approximately 88% are singletons and the top ten take 9.5% to 15%. The input for sequencing was peripheral blood, taken in a trial of Ad26.COV2.S vaccine versus placebo. The receptors originated from a person aged 18 to 65 who received the Ad26.COV2.S COVID-19 vaccine or a placebo.

This clone is a singleton in its sample. The genes are TRBV2 and TRBJ2-7, with 7 bases fitting TRBD2. V shed 4 bases and J 9 bases; nucleotides not matched to a gene: 15. The CDR3 length is 15 residues. Germline CDR1 reads SNHLY; CDR2 reads FYNNEI. The CDR3 DNA sequence: TGTGCCAGCAGTGGTTTGCGGGAGAAGGTTAGCGGGCAGTACTTC. This sequence encodes CASSGLREKVSGQYF.

This clone appeared once. The V gene is TRBV9, the J gene TRBJ2-3; D tentatively reads TRBD1 or TRBD2 (6 bases each). Germline CDR1 reads SGDLS; CDR2 reads YYNGEE. The CDR3 runs 16 residues. V was pared by 2 bases and J by 0 bases, with 13 bases between. The CDR3 sequence is CASSVGTGASTDTQYF. The CDR3 nucleotides are TGTGCCAGCAGCGTCGGAACGGGGGCTAGCACAGATACGCAGTATTTT.

The V gene is TRBV5-6, the J gene TRBJ2-7; D assignment may be TRBD1 or TRBD2 (5 bases each). Trimming stripped 4 bases from V and 0 bases from J, with 14 bases between. The CDR3 length is 15 residues. Germline CDR1 reads SGHDT; CDR2 reads YYEEEE. The CDR3, as DNA: TGTGCCAGCAGCCCGGGACCCAGGAGCTCCTACGAGCAGTACTTC. The encoded protein is CASSPGPRSSYEQYF.

V is TRBV27 and J is TRBJ1-6; D unresolved. Looked up from germline, CDR1 is MNHEY and CDR2 is SMNVEV (reference sequence). The length of the CDR3 is 14 residues. Trimming cost V 6 bases and J 0 bases, with 6 bases left between them. The CDR3 coding sequence is TGTGCCAGCAGCTGGAGCTCCTATAATTCACCCCTCCACTTT. Amino acid sequence: CASSWSSYNSPLHF.

The gene calls are TRBV6-5 and TRBJ1-4; D is possibly TRBD1 (5 bases). The length of the CDR3 is 14 residues. V lost 6 bases to trimming and J lost 8 bases, with 16 bases between them. Looked up from germline, CDR1 is MNHEY and CDR2 is SVGAGI. CDR3 in amino acids: CASRSGTGGEKLFF. As DNA, the CDR3 is TGTGCCAGCAGGTCCGGGACGGGAGGGGAAAAACTGTTTTTT.

The rearrangement links TRBV5-1 to TRBJ1-1, with D possibly TRBD1 on 5 matching bases. Per the germline V gene, CDR1 is SGHRS and CDR2 is YFSETQ. This CDR3 is 14 amino acids long. V was shortened by 0 bases and J by 3 bases, with 9 bases between the two germline ends. CDR3 sequence (DNA): TGCGCCAGCAGCTTGGCTGGGGCGGACACTGAAGCTTTCTTT. This gives the protein CASSLAGADTEAFF.

The V call is TRBV3-1 (or the pseudogene TRBV3-2), the J call TRBJ1-5; D is perhaps TRBD1 (6 bases). The CDR3 sequence is 15 residues long. V was cut by 4 bases and J by 5 bases, with 15 bases left in between. CDR1 is LGHDT, CDR2 YNNKEL, per germline (reference sequence). The CDR3 DNA follows: TGTGCCAGCAGCCCCCGGGGGACAAGACATCAGCCCCAGCATTTT. This translates into CASSPRGTRHQPQHF.

The chain links TRBV10-3 to TRBJ2-5, with 11 bases matching TRBD1. In germline, CDR1 is ENHRY, CDR2 SYGVKD. The CDR3 contains 17 residues. Losses at the gene ends were 4 bases for V and 4 bases for J; bases not matched to a gene: 11. The CDR3 DNA sequence: TGTGCCATCAGTGGAGGGCCGGACAGGGGGCTTCTAGAGACCCAGTACTTC. Encoded protein: CAISGGPDRGLLETQYF.

V gene TRBV19 combines with J gene TRBJ1-5; D uncertain. The CDR3 runs 15 residues. V gave up 1 base and J gave up 9 bases, with 16 bases separating them. The germline CDR1 and CDR2 sequences are LNHDA and SQIVND (reference sequence). This CDR3 is CASSIGGRSFRPQHF. CDR3 sequence (DNA): TGTGCCAGTAGTATAGGAGGGCGCTCCTTCCGGCCCCAGCATTTT.

The CDR3 bases are TGTGCCAGCAGCCCCTACAAGGGGGCGAACACTGAAGCTTTCTTT. Protein product: CASSPYKGANTEAFF. J is TRBJ1-1 and V is TRBV3-1 (or the pseudogene TRBV3-2); 7 positions agree with TRBD1. The ends lost 4 bases at V and 1 base at J; junction bases unmatched: 6. CDR1 LGHDT and CDR2 YNNKEL come from the germline V gene (reference sequence). The CDR3 is 15 amino acids.

This clone is a singleton in its sample. The rearrangement links TRBV19 to TRBJ1-5; D gene ambiguous. Germline values: CDR1 LNHDA, CDR2 SQIVND (reference sequence). The CDR3 totals 12 residues. V was shortened by 5 bases and J by 6 bases, with 8 bases between the two germline ends. The CDR3 nucleotides read TGTGCCAGTAGTGTGAGTTTTCAGCCCCAGCATTTT. It translates to CASSVSFQPQHF.

The CDR3 here is CASSLRGREDYGYTF. The CDR3 DNA follows: TGTGCCAGCAGCTTGAGGGGCAGGGAAGACTATGGCTACACCTTC. This chain connects TRBV5-6 to TRBJ1-2, with D maybe TRBD1 (5 bases). Germline V lookup: CDR1 SGHDT, CDR2 YYEEEE. This CDR3 region has 15 residues. Trimming removed 1 base from V and 3 bases from J, with 13 bases in between.

The rearrangement uses TRBV10-3 and TRBJ1-1; D is uncertain. Germline V lookup: CDR1 ENHRY, CDR2 SYGVKD. Trimming took off 3 bases at V and 0 bases at J, with 14 bases between the two ends. This CDR3 comprises 16 residues. DNA of the CDR3: TGTGCCATCAGTGATAGGGCCCGCGCCCTGAACACTGAAGCTTTCTTT. It yields the protein CAISDRARALNTEAFF.

The chain combines TRBV19 with TRBJ2-5; D gene ambiguous. CDR3 length: 13 amino acids. Germline lookup yields CDR1 LNHDA and CDR2 SQIVND (reference sequence). Trimming took off 4 bases at V and 1 base at J, with 7 bases between the two ends. The CDR3 protein is CASSTTRQETQYF. The DNA for the CDR3 is TGTGCCAGTAGTACAACCCGCCAAGAGACCCAGTACTTC.

Only one count was recorded for this clone. This sample includes further DNA sequences coding for the same CDR3. The CDR3 DNA reads TGTGCCAGCAGTCCCCCAGGGCTATACGAGCAGTACTTC. Translated, it gives CASSPPGLYEQYF. This chain connects TRBV28 to TRBJ2-7, with D possibly matching TRBD1 (5 bases). The ends were cut back, 5 bases at V and 4 bases at J, with 12 bases in the middle. This CDR3 is 13 amino acids long. The germline CDR1 and CDR2 sequences are MDHEN and SYDVKM.

V usage is TRBV6-5 and J usage is TRBJ1-2; D is ambiguous. The CDR3 length is 13 residues. CDR1 is MNHEY, CDR2 SVGAGI, per germline. The germline V and J ends were trimmed by 6 bases and 4 bases, with 12 bases remaining between them. CDR3 protein: CASSDQRAYGYTF. CDR3 bases: TGTGCCAGCAGCGATCAAAGAGCCTATGGCTACACCTTC.

This chain links TRBV2 with TRBJ1-1; D is ambiguous. The germline V gene encodes CDR1 SNHLY and CDR2 FYNNEI. V lost 6 bases to trimming and J lost 1 base, with 18 bases between them. The CDR3 has 16 residues. This CDR3 reads CASSPSGNRANTEAFF. Here the CDR3 DNA reads TGTGCCAGCAGCCCAAGTGGGAACAGAGCGAACACTGAAGCTTTCTTT.

This clone has only a few counts. The chain employs TRBV6-5 and TRBJ1-2; a possible D gene is TRBD1 (5 bases). In germline, CDR1 is MNHEY, CDR2 SVGAGI. V shed 5 bases and J shed 10 bases, with 14 bases lying between them. There are 12 residues in the CDR3. The CDR3 is CASSPRDRDYTF. The CDR3 DNA reads as TGTGCCAGCAGTCCGCGGGACCGTGACTACACCTTC.

The chain joins TRBV7-9 to TRBJ2-7; no clear D gene. This CDR3 spans 11 amino acids. V gave up 5 bases and J gave up 12 bases, with 14 bases separating them. Per germline, CDR1 SEHNR and CDR2 FQNEAQ (reference sequence). CDR3 bases: TGTGCCAGCAGCCAAGGGTGGGATACGTACTTC. Protein: CASSQGWDTYF.

There are many counts of this clone. The J gene is TRBJ1-5, the V gene TRBV27; TRBD1 is a possible D gene (5 bases). Germline V gene data show CDR1 as MNHEY and CDR2 as SMNVEV (reference sequence). Trimming took 4 bases from V and 7 from J, leaving 14 bases between them. The CDR3 covers 14 residues. CDR3 sequence (DNA): TGTGCCAGCAGTTGGGACGGCCCCGGACAGCCCCAGCATTTT. As protein: CASSWDGPGQPQHF.

The sample holds a few counts of this clone. The chain joins TRBV29-1 to TRBJ2-1; tentatively, D is TRBD1 (6 bases). The germline V and J ends were trimmed by 3 bases and 5 bases, with 8 bases remaining between them. The CDR3 loop spans 12 amino acids. Germline CDR1 and CDR2: SQVTM and ANQGSEA. CDR3 coding DNA: TGCAGCGTTGAGGGGGCCAACAATGAGCAGTTCTTC. Protein sequence: CSVEGANNEQFF.

The chain links TRBV18 to TRBJ2-6; no reliable D call. Germline CDR1 and CDR2: KGHSH and LQKENI. The CDR3 loop spans 16 amino acids. V shed 3 bases and J shed 0 bases, with 9 bases lying between them. The CDR3 loop is CASSPLQISGANVLTF. The DNA for the CDR3 is TGTGCCAGCTCACCTCTACAAATCTCTGGGGCCAACGTCCTGACTTTC.

The rearrangement uses TRBV7-2 and TRBJ2-2; D gene unclear. The CDR3 length is 13 residues. The V end was cut by 6 bases, the J end by 5 bases, with 10 bases between. Germline CDR1 reads SGHTA; CDR2 reads FQGNSA. CDR3 protein: CASRSQITGELFF. The CDR3 DNA reads TGTGCCAGCAGGTCACAAATAACCGGGGAGCTGTTTTTT. The entire variable domain, with the rest obtained from reference TRBV7-2 and TRBJ2-2, is as follows: GAGVSQSPSNKVTEKGKDVELRCDPISGHTALYWYRQSLGQGLEFLIYFQGNSAPDKSGLPSDRFSAERTGGSVSTLTIQRTQQEDSAVYLCASRSQITGELFFGEGSRLTVL.

This clone was recorded only once. The genes are TRBV19 and TRBJ2-2; 11 bases match TRBD2. Germline CDR1 LNHDA, CDR2 SQIVND (reference sequence). The CDR3 contains 16 residues. V shed 3 bases and J 7 bases; nucleotides not matched to a gene: 7. CDR3 residues: CASSIRLAGGVGELFF. CDR3 nucleotide sequence: TGTGCCAGTAGTATTCGGCTAGCGGGAGGAGTCGGGGAGCTGTTTTTT.

The CDR3 DNA is TGTGCCAGCAGAATGACTAGCGGGGCAGCCTACGAGCAGTACTTC. Encoded protein: CASRMTSGAAYEQYF. The chain couples TRBV28 to TRBJ2-7; 11 bases fit TRBD2. The CDR3 runs 15 residues. Germline CDR1 is MDHEN and CDR2 is SYDVKM. After removal of 6 bases from V and 2 bases from J, the junction contained 6 bases not matched to a gene.

This clone was seen just once. This chain links TRBV6-5 with TRBJ1-3; a weak D match, TRBD1 (6 bases). The V gene's germline CDR1 is MNHEY and CDR2 SVGAGI. The CDR3 spans 14 residues. Trimming pared 8 bases from V and 0 bases from J, leaving 11 bases between. The CDR3 reads CASGQTHSGNTIYF. The CDR3 DNA follows: TGTGCCAGCGGACAGACGCACTCTGGAAACACCATATATTTT.

This clone was seen once. This chain links TRBV19 with TRBJ1-2, with no clear D. CDR3 length: 15 residues. Between the trimmed V and J ends, which lost 2 bases and 7 bases, there was a span of 17 bases. Germline CDR1 reads LNHDA; CDR2 reads SQIVND (reference sequence). CDR3 residues: CASSIFGARVLGYTF. DNA of the CDR3: TGTGCCAGTAGTATATTCGGCGCGAGGGTCCTTGGCTACACCTTC.

The chain couples TRBV25-1 to TRBJ1-2; perhaps TRBD1 as D (5 bases). CDR1 is MGHDK and CDR2 is SYGVNS in the germline V gene. This CDR3 is 13 amino acids long. Trimming shortened V by 5 bases and J by 7 bases, and 14 bases separated the two germline ends. The chain's CDR3 is CASSPPGSRGYTF. CDR3 sequence (DNA): TGTGCCAGCAGTCCCCCAGGGAGTCGTGGCTACACCTTC.

This clone occurred a few times. The rearrangement links TRBV3-1 (or the pseudogene TRBV3-2) to TRBJ1-4, with no clear D. CDR1 and CDR2 from the germline V gene are LGHDT and YNNKEL (reference sequence). The CDR3 contains 13 residues. Trimming cost V 0 bases and J 15 bases, with 14 bases left between them. As DNA, the CDR3 is TGTGCCAGCAGCCAAGATATCTGGGAGTTTTTGTTTTTT. It encodes CASSQDIWEFLFF.

The chain combines TRBV9 with TRBJ2-1; D possibly corresponds to TRBD2 (5 bases). The CDR3 consists of 14 residues. The germline V gene has CDR1 SGDLS and CDR2 YYNGEE. V was clipped by 0 bases and J by 8 bases, with 12 bases between them. The CDR3 DNA reads TGTGCCAGCAGCGTAGCTAGCCGACCATATGAGCAGTTCTTC. This encodes CASSVASRPYEQFF.

This clone was recorded once. V and J are TRBV29-1 and TRBJ2-1, with D maybe TRBD2 (7 bases). The CDR3 contains 12 residues. Looked up from germline, CDR1 is SQVTM and CDR2 is ANQGSEA. V gave up 3 bases and J gave up 8 bases, with 11 bases separating them. CDR3 sequence: CSVDGGRDEQFF. In nucleotides, the CDR3 is TGCAGCGTTGACGGGGGGCGAGATGAGCAGTTCTTC.